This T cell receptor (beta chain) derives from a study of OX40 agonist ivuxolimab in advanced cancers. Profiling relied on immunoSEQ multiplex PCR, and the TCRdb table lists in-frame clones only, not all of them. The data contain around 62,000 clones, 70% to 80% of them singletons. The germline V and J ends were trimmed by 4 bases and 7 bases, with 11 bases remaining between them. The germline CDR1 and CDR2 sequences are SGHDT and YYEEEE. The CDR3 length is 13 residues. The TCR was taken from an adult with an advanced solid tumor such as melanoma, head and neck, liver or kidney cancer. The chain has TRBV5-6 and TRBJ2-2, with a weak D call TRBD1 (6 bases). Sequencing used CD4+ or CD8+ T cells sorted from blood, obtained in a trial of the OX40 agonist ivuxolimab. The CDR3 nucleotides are TGTGCCAGCAGCCCTGGGGGCCTCGGGGAGCTGTTTTTT. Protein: CASSPGGLGELFF. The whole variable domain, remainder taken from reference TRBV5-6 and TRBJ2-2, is DAGVTQSPTHLIKTRGQQVTLRCSPKSGHDTVSWYQQALGQGPQFIFQYYEEEERQRGNFPDRFSGHQFPNYSSELNVNALLLGDSALYLCASSPGGLGELFFGEGSRLTVL.